Here is one T cell receptor (beta chain) with its context. The source of the sample is a study of shared clonotypes between healthy human individuals. Clones were read by immunoSEQ multiplex PCR, and TCRdb kept only the in-frame ones, dropping some. The data contain millions of clones, around 96% of them seen just once; the ten biggest clones take up 0.85% to 1.3%. Terminally differentiated effector memory CD45RA+ cells were excluded by CCR7 positive selection of CD45RO-negative cells. CDR1 is SGHNT, CDR2 YENEEA, per germline. Trimming took off 1 base at V and 3 bases at J, with 7 bases between the two ends. This CDR3 is 13 amino acids long.

This receptor was taken from a man aged 18 to 30 in good health. V usage is TRBV11-3 and J usage is TRBJ2-7; the D is unclear. The sample taken for sequencing was naive CD8+ T cells sorted from blood. CDR3 region: CASSLGAVYEQYF. CDR3 in DNA: TGTGCCAGCAGCTTAGGGGCCGTCTACGAGCAGTACTTC. The full variable domain, with the rest looked up from reference TRBV11-3 and TRBJ2-7, is EAGVVQSPRYKIIEKKQPVAFWCNPISGHNTLYWYLQNLGQGPELLIRYENEEAVDDSQLPKDRFSAERLKGVDSTLKIQPAELGDSAVYLCASSLGAVYEQYFGPGTRLTVT.